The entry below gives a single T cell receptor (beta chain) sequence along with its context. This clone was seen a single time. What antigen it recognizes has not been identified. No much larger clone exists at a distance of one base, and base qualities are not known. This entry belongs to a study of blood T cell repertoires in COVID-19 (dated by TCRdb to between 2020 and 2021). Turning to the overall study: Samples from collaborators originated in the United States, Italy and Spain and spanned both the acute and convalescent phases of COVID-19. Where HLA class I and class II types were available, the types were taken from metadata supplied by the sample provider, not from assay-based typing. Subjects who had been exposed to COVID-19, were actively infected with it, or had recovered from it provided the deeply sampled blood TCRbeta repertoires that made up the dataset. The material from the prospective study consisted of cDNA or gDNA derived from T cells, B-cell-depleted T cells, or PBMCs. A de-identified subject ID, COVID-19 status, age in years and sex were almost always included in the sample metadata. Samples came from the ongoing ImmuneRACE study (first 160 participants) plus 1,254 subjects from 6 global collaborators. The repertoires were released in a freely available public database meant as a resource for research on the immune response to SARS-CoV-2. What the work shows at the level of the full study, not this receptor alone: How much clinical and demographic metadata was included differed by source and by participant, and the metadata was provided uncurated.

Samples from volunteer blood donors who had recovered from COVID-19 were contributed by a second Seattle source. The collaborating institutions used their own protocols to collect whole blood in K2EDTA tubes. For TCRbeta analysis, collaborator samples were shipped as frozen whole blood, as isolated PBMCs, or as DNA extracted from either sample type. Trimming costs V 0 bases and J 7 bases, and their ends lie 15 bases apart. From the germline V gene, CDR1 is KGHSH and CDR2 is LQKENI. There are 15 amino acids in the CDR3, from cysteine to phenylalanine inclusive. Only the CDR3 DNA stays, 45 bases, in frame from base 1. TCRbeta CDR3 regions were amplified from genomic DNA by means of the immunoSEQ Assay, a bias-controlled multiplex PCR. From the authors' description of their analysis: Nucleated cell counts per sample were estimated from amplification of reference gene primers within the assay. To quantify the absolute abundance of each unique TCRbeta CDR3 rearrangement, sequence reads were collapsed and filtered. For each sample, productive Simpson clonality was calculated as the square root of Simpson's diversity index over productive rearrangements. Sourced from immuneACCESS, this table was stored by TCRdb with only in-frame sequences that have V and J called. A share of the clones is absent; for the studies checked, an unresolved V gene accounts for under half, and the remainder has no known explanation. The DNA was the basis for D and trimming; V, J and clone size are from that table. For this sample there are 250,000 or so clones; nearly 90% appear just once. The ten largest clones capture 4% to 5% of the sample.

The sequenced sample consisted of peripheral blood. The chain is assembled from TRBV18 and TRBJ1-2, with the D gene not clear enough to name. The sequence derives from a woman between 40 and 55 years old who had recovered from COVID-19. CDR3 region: CASSPPPLGEGGYTF. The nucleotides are TGTGCCAGCTCACCACCCCCCCTGGGAGAGGGTGGCTACACCTTC.